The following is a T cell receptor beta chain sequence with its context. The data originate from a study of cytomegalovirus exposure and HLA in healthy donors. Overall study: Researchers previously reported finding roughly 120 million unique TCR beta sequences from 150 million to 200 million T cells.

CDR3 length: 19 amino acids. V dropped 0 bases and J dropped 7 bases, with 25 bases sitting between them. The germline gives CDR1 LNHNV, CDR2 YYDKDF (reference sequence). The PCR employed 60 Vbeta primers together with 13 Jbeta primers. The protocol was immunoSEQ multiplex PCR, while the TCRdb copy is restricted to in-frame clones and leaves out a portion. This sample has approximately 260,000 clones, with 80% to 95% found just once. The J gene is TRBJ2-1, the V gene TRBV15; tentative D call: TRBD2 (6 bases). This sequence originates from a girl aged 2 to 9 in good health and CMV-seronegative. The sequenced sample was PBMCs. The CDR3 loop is CATSRDRPLRGGTGNEQFF. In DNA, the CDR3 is TGTGCCACCAGCAGAGATCGCCCTTTGCGGGGCGGGACGGGAAATGAGCAGTTCTTC.